Listed below are T cell receptor beta chains from one sample, sequenced in a study of vaccination and CD4 T cells after COVID-19. Their antigens are not known. In TCRdb, the PCR reads were re-called with MiXCR into one record per CDR3 protein. The sample lists about 18,000 distinct CDR3 sequences, about 56% seen once, with roughly 10% in the top ten. The sample consisted of CD4+ T cells from blood, cultured in vitro. The receptor set was obtained from a human donor who had recovered from COVID-19. CDR3s include the opening cysteine and the closing phenylalanine or tryptophan. Each record gives: J gene, D gene, V gene, clone size, CDR3 DNA, CDR3 protein. D genes are given only for firm matches. Size is stated for part of the rows, as once, few or many counts, or as a class when the clone is expanded.

TRBJ1-2 | NA | TRBV6-5 | once | TGTGCCAGCAGTTACCTACACAGCGCTATAAATCCTAACTATGGCTACACCTTC | CASSYLHSAINPNYGYTF
TRBJ2-5 | NA | TRBV6-1 | NA | TGTGCCAGCAGGGGAAAAATCCGGGACCGATACCAAGAGACCCAGTACTTC | CASRGKIRDRYQETQYF
TRBJ2-3 | TRBD2 | TRBV20-1 | NA | TGCAGTGCTAGCCTTTTAGCGGGAGCCCATACGCAGTATTTT | CSASLLAGAHTQYF
TRBJ2-2 | NA | TRBV5-5 | NA | TGTGCCAGCAGCTTGTATGTAGTGGGGACCACCGGGGAGCTGTTTTTT | CASSLYVVGTTGELFF
TRBJ1-1 | NA | TRBV18 | few | TGTGCCAGCTCCCGGCTTGGGAACACTGAAGCTTTCTTT | CASSRLGNTEAFF
TRBJ2-5 | NA | TRBV10-3 | few | TGTGCCATCAAGACGGGTAGTGGGGGTCACCAAGAGACCCAGTACTTC | CAIKTGSGGHQETQYF
TRBJ2-5 | TRBD2 | TRBV7-9 | NA | TGTGCCAGCAGCCTTAGTCCGCTGGGCGGGAGGGCCAAAGAGACCCAGTACTTC | CASSLSPLGGRAKETQYF
TRBJ1-2 | TRBD1 | TRBV2 | NA | TGTGCCAGCAGATCGACAGGGAGATATGGCTACACCTTC | CASRSTGRYGYTF
TRBJ1-5 | NA | TRBV2 | NA | TGTGCCAGTGCGAACGACAATTTCAATCAGCCCCAGCATTTT | CASANDNFNQPQHF
TRBJ1-1 | TRBD1 | TRBV11-2 | NA | TGTGCCAGCAGCCGTACAGGGGTGACGAACACTGAAGCTTTCTTT | CASSRTGVTNTEAFF
TRBJ2-2 | TRBD2 | TRBV7-3 | NA | TGTGCCAGCACTAGCGGGTCGAACACCGGGGAGCTGTTTTTT | CASTSGSNTGELFF
TRBJ1-6 | NA | TRBV6-1 | few | TGTGCCAGCAGTGGATGGGGTAATTCACCCCTCCACTTT | CASSGWGNSPLHF
TRBJ2-7 | NA | TRBV18 | NA | TGTGCCAGCTCACCCAGCGGGTCAACCTACGAGCAGTACTTC | CASSPSGSTYEQYF
TRBJ2-1 | NA | TRBV7-6 | NA | TGTGCCAGCAGCCCGAACCGGCTAGCCCCACCATACAATGAGCAGTTCTTC | CASSPNRLAPPYNEQFF
TRBJ2-1 | NA | TRBV20-1 | NA | TGCAGTGCGCGACAGGGGAGGGGTGAGCAGTTCTTC | CSARQGRGEQFF
TRBJ1-1 | TRBD1 | TRBV20-1 | few | TGCAGTGCTAGAGAGAGCGGCAGGGGGCAGAGTGAAGCTTTCTTT | CSARESGRGQSEAFF
TRBJ1-4 | NA | TRBV7-9 | NA | TGTGCCAGCAGCCTCGGGGGTGAAAAACTGTTTTTT | CASSLGGEKLFF
TRBJ2-5 | TRBD2 | TRBV7-2 | few | TGTGCCAGCAGCTTACGATCTGCGGGAGGCCAAGAGACCCAGTACTTC | CASSLRSAGGQETQYF
TRBJ1-2 | NA | TRBV6-2/TRBV6-3 | NA | TGTGCCAGCAGTTCCTTTACGACACCGAGAGACTATGGCTACACCTTC | CASSSFTTPRDYGYTF
TRBJ2-2 | NA | TRBV29-1 | NA | TGCAGCGTTTCTAGCGCGAACACCGGGGAGCTGTTTTTT | CSVSSANTGELFF
TRBJ1-1 | TRBD1 | TRBV28 | NA | TGTGCCAGCAGCACTCAGGGGGCGCCGGGGACTGAAGCTTTCTTT | CASSTQGAPGTEAFF
TRBJ2-7 | NA | TRBV6-2/TRBV6-3 | NA | TGTGCCAGCAGGGCGGGGCTCTACGAGCAGTACTTC | CASRAGLYEQYF
TRBJ2-7 | NA | TRBV7-2 | NA | TGTGCCAGCAGCCCCCAACATTCAGGACTTGATACCTTCTCCTACGAGCAGTACTTC | CASSPQHSGLDTFSYEQYF
TRBJ2-3 | NA | TRBV3-1 | NA | TGTGCCAGCAGCAGGACCACAGATACGCAGTATTTT | CASSRTTDTQYF
TRBJ1-2 | NA | TRBV28 | NA | TGTGCCAGCAGTTTGCAGCTACTGAGCGATGGCTACACCTTC | CASSLQLLSDGYTF
TRBJ1-2 | TRBD1 | TRBV6-2/TRBV6-3 | few | TGTGCCAGCAGTTACAAACCGACAGGGAACTATGGCTACACCTTC | CASSYKPTGNYGYTF
TRBJ1-2 | TRBD1 | TRBV5-1 | NA | TGCGCCAGCAGCGTATCCGGGACAGGGGGCTATGGCTACACCTTC | CASSVSGTGGYGYTF
TRBJ1-2 | NA | TRBV27 | NA | TGTGCCAGCAGGCGGGGGGGTTTTACGAACTATGGCTACACCTTC | CASRRGGFTNYGYTF
TRBJ1-6 | NA | TRBV5-8 | NA | TGTGCCAGCAGCTTGGAGGCGGACGTTGGTTCACCCCTCCACTTT | CASSLEADVGSPLHF
TRBJ1-1 | NA | TRBV25-1 | NA | TGTGCCAGCAGTGAATTCTACCTGGGGGGCTACAAGAACACTGAAGCTTTCTTT | CASSEFYLGGYKNTEAFF
TRBJ2-3 | NA | TRBV20-1 | NA | TGCAGTGCTAGGGCCAGCGGACAGTCTAGCACAGATACGCAGTATTTT | CSARASGQSSTDTQYF
TRBJ2-3 | NA | TRBV18 | NA | TGTGCCAGCTCACCAATTCGGGGCCCCACAGATACGCAGTATTTT | CASSPIRGPTDTQYF
TRBJ2-3 | TRBD2 | TRBV27 | few | TGTGCCAGCAGTCCTAGACTAGCTTCGTTGGATACGCAGTATTTT | CASSPRLASLDTQYF
TRBJ1-1 | NA | TRBV27 | few | TGTGCCAGCCACCGGGACCCCTCTCTGAACACTGAAGCTTTCTTT | CASHRDPSLNTEAFF
TRBJ2-1 | TRBD1 | TRBV2 | few | TGTGCCAGCAGTGGGGGTTGGACAGGACTCAATGAGCAGTTCTTC | CASSGGWTGLNEQFF
TRBJ1-5 | NA | TRBV5-5 | NA | TGTGCCAGCAGCCCGGAGGTGTATGGCAATCAGCCCCAGCATTTT | CASSPEVYGNQPQHF
TRBJ2-7 | NA | TRBV5-5 | NA | TGTGCCAGCAGCACCGGGTGGCTGGGGTACGAGCAGTACTTC | CASSTGWLGYEQYF
TRBJ1-5 | NA | TRBV5-8 | few | TGTGCCAGCAGCTTGCCCTATGACACGGCTGGCAATCAGCCCCAGCATTTT | CASSLPYDTAGNQPQHF
TRBJ1-2 | NA | TRBV12-3/TRBV12-4 | NA | TGTGCCAGCAGTTTATGGGGCGGGGGCCGTGGCTACACCTTC | CASSLWGGGRGYTF
TRBJ2-1 | NA | TRBV20-1 | NA | TGCAGTGCTAGTGTCCCCAGCTCCTACAATGAGCAGTTCTTC | CSASVPSSYNEQFF
TRBJ2-7 | NA | TRBV5-1 | NA | TGCGCCAGCAGCTTGACCCCGACAGGAGAAACCTACGAGCAGTACTTC | CASSLTPTGETYEQYF